The 14 T cell receptor beta chains below were found in one sample sequenced in a study of blood T cells in healthy people across ages. The authors ran a second PCR of about 7 to 12 cycles using a sample-barcoded 5' primer and a J-beta primer mix. TCRdb re-called the 5' RACE reads with MiXCR, one entry per CDR3 protein. The sample has hundreds of thousands of distinct CDR3 sequences, around 42% seen once. What was sequenced was blood. Receptors originate from a man aged 55 to 69 in good health.

In its sample, this clonotype was seen a few times. This may be a read error: a much more frequent sequence differs by one nucleotide. The chain carries TRBV12-3 or TRBV12-4 and TRBJ2-7, with D possibly TRBD1 on 6 matching bases. The CDR3 totals 14 residues. The germline V and J ends were trimmed by 2 bases and 0 bases, with 8 bases remaining between them. The CDR3 protein is CASSLRDISYEQYF. The CDR3, as DNA: TGTGCCAGCAGTTTAAGGGACATCTCCTACGAGCAGTACTTC.

The chain is built from TRBV27 and TRBJ1-5; 9 positions match TRBD1. From germline, CDR1 is MNHEY and CDR2 SMNVEV (reference sequence). V shed 3 bases, J shed 7 bases, and the junction held 7 bases outside the gene matches. The length of the CDR3 is 15 residues. CDR3 nucleotide sequence: TGTGCCAGCAGTTTGTTCGGGACAGGGAACCAGCCCCAGCATTTT. It is translated as CASSLFGTGNQPQHF.

This clonotype was seen a few times. The gene calls are TRBV7-9 and TRBJ2-3, with D perhaps TRBD1 (6 bases). This CDR3 comprises 14 residues. Trimming left V 3 bases short and J 3 bases short, with 10 bases between. Germline lookup yields CDR1 SEHNR and CDR2 FQNEAQ (reference sequence). CDR3 residues: CASSFGTLTDTQYF. The CDR3 DNA reads TGTGCCAGCAGCTTCGGGACATTAACAGATACGCAGTATTTT.

V and J are TRBV9 and TRBJ2-3; TRBD2 agrees at 9 bases. The germline V gene has CDR1 SGDLS and CDR2 YYNGEE. The CDR3 totals 17 residues. With 4 bases clipped from V and 0 bases from J, the junction kept 9 bases outside the gene matches. CDR3 nucleotide sequence: TGTGCCAGCAGCTCTCCCCTAGCGGGGACTAGCACAGATACGCAGTATTTT. The encoded protein is CASSSPLAGTSTDTQYF.

The chain uses TRBV7-2 and TRBJ2-3, with 14 bases matching TRBD2. CDR3 length: 19 residues. With 0 bases clipped from V and 2 bases from J, the junction kept 7 bases outside the gene matches. Germline V gives CDR1 SGHTA, CDR2 FQGNSA. CDR3 protein: CASSLAVGTSGGHTDTQYF. CDR3 coding DNA: TGTGCCAGCAGCTTAGCGGTCGGGACTAGCGGGGGTCACACAGATACGCAGTATTTT.

This clonotype appeared once. The CDR3 nucleotides read TGTGCCAGCAGTCCTCTAGCGGGGGACCTCTACGAGCAGTACTTC. It is translated as CASSPLAGDLYEQYF. J is TRBJ2-7 and V is TRBV28; 10 bases agree with TRBD2. V was pared by 5 bases and J by 3 bases, with 7 bases of the junction left unmatched. Per the germline V gene, CDR1 is MDHEN and CDR2 is SYDVKM. The CDR3 runs 15 residues.

In nucleotides, the CDR3 is TGCGCCAGCAGCACGGACTTTTACAATGAGCAGTTCTTC. This gives the protein CASSTDFYNEQFF. This chain uses TRBV5-1 with TRBJ2-1; a possible D gene is TRBD2 (5 bases). Trimming took off 4 bases at V and 4 bases at J, with 9 bases between the two ends. Germline loops: CDR1 SGHRS, CDR2 YFSETQ. The CDR3 contains 13 residues.

V is TRBV12-3 or TRBV12-4 and J is TRBJ2-4, with TRBD1 as a possible D gene (5 bases). The J call may be faulty, since TRBJ2-7 better matches the DNA end. The CDR3 runs to 14 residues. CDR3 sequence: CASSSMDKGDEQYF. CDR3 in DNA: TGTGCCAGCAGTTCAATGGACAAAGGGGACGAGCAGTACTTC.

CDR3 sequence reads: CASSPWPGLSTDTQYF. The CDR3 nucleotides read TGTGCCAGCAGCCCTTGGCCGGGACTTAGCACAGATACGCAGTATTTT. The V call is TRBV7-2, the J call TRBJ2-3; D perhaps matches TRBD2 (6 bases). This CDR3 has 16 residues. Germline V gene sequence: CDR1 SGHTA, CDR2 FQGNSA. V dropped 5 bases and J dropped 0 bases, with 15 bases sitting between them.

This clonotype was seen once. The chain joins TRBV6-2 or TRBV6-3 to TRBJ2-5, with TRBD1 matching 8 bases. CDR1 is MNHEY, CDR2 SVGEGT, per germline. This CDR3 is built from 12 residues. The CDR3 spells CVSRDRQKEQYF. The CDR3 DNA reads as TGTGTCTCCCGGGACAGGCAAAAAGAGCAGTACTTC.

The rearrangement uses TRBV7-6 and TRBJ2-7; tentative D call: TRBD2 (5 bases). The germline gives CDR1 SGHVS, CDR2 FNYEAQ. The CDR3 extends over 16 amino acids. V was cut by 3 bases and J by 4 bases, with 19 bases left in between. CDR3 DNA: TGTGCCAGCAGCTTTGGTGAGGGCGTGTTGACTTACGAGCAGTACTTC. This sequence encodes CASSFGEGVLTYEQYF.

This clonotype was counted only a few times. The chain employs TRBV2 and TRBJ2-5, with TRBD1 matching 8 bases. The CDR3 extends over 14 amino acids. Germline V gene sequence: CDR1 SNHLY, CDR2 FYNNEI. Trimming took 7 bases from V and 2 from J; bases not matched to a gene: 6. The CDR3 region is CASTGDRIQETQYF. The CDR3 bases are TGTGCCAGCACCGGGGACAGGATACAAGAGACCCAGTACTTC.

The chain couples TRBV27 to TRBJ2-5, with D perhaps TRBD1 (5 bases). Germline V gene lookup returns CDR1 MNHEY and CDR2 SMNVEV (reference sequence). This CDR3 is 12 amino acids long. The V end lost 7 bases, the J end lost 5 bases, and 11 bases lay between the germline ends. The CDR3 protein is CASKGLGETQYF. DNA for the CDR3: TGTGCCAGCAAGGGGTTAGGGGAGACCCAGTACTTC.

The chain has TRBV5-5 and TRBJ2-4; 11 nucleotides agree with TRBD2. Germline V gives CDR1 SGHKS, CDR2 YYEKEE (reference sequence). The junction had 3 bases not matched to a gene; V was cut back by 1 base and J by 9 bases. The CDR3 runs 14 residues. The DNA of the CDR3 is TGTGCCAGCAGCTTGACTAGCGGGGGTGGCATTCAGTACTTC. This gives the protein CASSLTSGGGIQYF.